Following are 10 T cell receptor beta chains from one sample sequenced in a study of identical twins. Using its own MiXCR run on the 5' RACE reads, TCRdb lists one record per CDR3 protein. Here the sample spans around 470,000 distinct CDR3 sequences, over 12% being singletons. These data were likewise used in another study, on yellow fever vaccine responses in identical twins.

Sequencing was done on a sample of CD4+ T cells sorted from blood. These TCRs come from a woman under 30 in good health.

This clonotype has more than one count but fewer than ten. J is TRBJ2-2 and V is TRBV29-1; D tentatively fits TRBD1 or TRBD2 (5 bases each). The CDR3 runs to 14 residues. Deletions cut 5 bases from V and 3 bases from J, with 13 bases between. Germline lookup yields CDR1 SQVTM and CDR2 ANQGSEA. CDR3 amino acids: CSVRSGGDTGELFF. CDR3 sequence (DNA): TGCAGCGTTCGTAGTGGGGGTGACACCGGGGAGCTGTTTTTT.

The V gene is TRBV2, the J gene TRBJ1-5; the D is unclear. The CDR3 has 13 residues. Germline-derived CDR1 and CDR2 are SNHLY and FYNNEI. V was cut by 6 bases and J by 5 bases, with 11 bases left in between. DNA for the CDR3: TGTGCCAGCAGGGGATGGTTGGATCAGCCCCAGCATTTT. Its protein is CASRGWLDQPQHF.

The chain joins TRBV7-2 to TRBJ1-2, with D possibly being TRBD1 (6 bases). Deletions cut 1 base from V and 3 bases from J, with 15 bases between. The germline gives CDR1 SGHTA, CDR2 FQGNSA. CDR3 length: 16 amino acids. CDR3 sequence (DNA): TGTGCCAGCAGCTTAGACACTTCTAGGGGGTACTATGGCTACACCTTC. As protein: CASSLDTSRGYYGYTF.

In its sample, this clonotype was seen many times. The CDR3 spells CSVRGGRPAGELFF. Here the CDR3 DNA reads TGCAGCGTTCGGGGTGGCAGGCCGGCCGGGGAGCTGTTTTTT. V usage is TRBV29-1 and J usage is TRBJ2-2, with D possibly being TRBD2 (5 bases). Germline lookup yields CDR1 SQVTM and CDR2 ANQGSEA. The CDR3 spans 14 residues. V was pared by 5 bases and J by 6 bases, with 16 bases between.

There are a few counts of this clonotype. V gene TRBV5-1 combines with J gene TRBJ1-6; D not certain. V was shortened by 0 bases and J by 12 bases, with 13 bases between the two germline ends. Germline CDR1 SGHRS, CDR2 YFSETQ. CDR3 length: 14 amino acids. The CDR3 coding sequence is TGCGCCAGCAGCTTGGCCTTGGACTCGCTACCCCTCCACTTT. This sequence encodes CASSLALDSLPLHF.

A few counts support this clonotype. The chain carries TRBV5-1 and TRBJ2-1; a weak D match, TRBD1 (5 bases). With 4 bases removed from V and 1 base from J, the gap between germline ends came to 15 bases. Germline values: CDR1 SGHRS, CDR2 YFSETQ. This CDR3 contains 16 residues. Here the CDR3 reads CASSLGAALSYNEQFF. Written as DNA, the CDR3 is TGCGCCAGCAGCCTAGGGGCAGCCTTATCCTACAATGAGCAGTTCTTC.

The chain links TRBV6-1 to TRBJ2-1; D gene ambiguous. The germline gives CDR1 MNHNS, CDR2 SASEGT. CDR3 length equals 15 residues. The ends were cut back, 2 bases at V and 4 bases at J, with 12 bases in the middle. The CDR3 sequence: CASSEMSEFYNEQFF. Written as DNA, the CDR3 is TGTGCCAGCAGTGAAATGTCAGAGTTTTACAATGAGCAGTTCTTC.

This clonotype has only a few counts. V and J are TRBV7-8 and TRBJ2-3, with 9 nucleotides matching TRBD1. The CDR3 totals 16 residues. Germline assignment: CDR1 SGHVS and CDR2 FQNEAQ. Germline trimming cut 2 bases from V and 0 bases from J; bases unmatched to any gene: 3. The CDR3 region is CASSLFGTGSTDTQYF. For the CDR3, the DNA is TGTGCCAGCAGCTTATTTGGGACAGGGAGCACAGATACGCAGTATTTT.

This clonotype was detected only a few times. The CDR3 DNA reads TGCGCCAGCCGTCAGATGAACACTGAAGCTTTCTTT. The encoded protein is CASRQMNTEAFF. The V gene is TRBV4-1, the J gene TRBJ1-1, with D unresolved. V gave up 8 bases and J gave up 0 bases, with 7 bases separating them. The CDR3 is made up of 12 amino acids. CDR1 and CDR2 from the germline V gene are MGHRA and YSYEKL.

CDR3 region: CASSLIPSQGGEQFF. CDR3 nucleotides: TGTGCCAGCAGCTTAATACCTAGTCAGGGTGGGGAGCAGTTCTTC. V and J are TRBV7-2 and TRBJ2-1, with a weak D call TRBD1 (5 bases). The germline V gene encodes CDR1 SGHTA and CDR2 FQGNSA. The CDR3 has 15 amino acids. Trimming pared 2 bases from V and 10 bases from J, leaving 18 bases between.